This T cell receptor beta chain was captured by sequencing in a study of T-cell memory formation after mild COVID-19. General study findings and limits: There was no confirmation that second-wave clones peaking on day 37 were SARS-CoV-2 specific. CD4/CD8 balance held among clones contracting day 15 to 85, and later expanders leaned CD4+. A subset of responding clones appeared in pre-infection memory, suggesting cross-reactive memory joined.

This CDR3 is 13 amino acids long. V lost 0 bases and J lost 1, with 3 bases in between. This clonotype was found a few times. Its antigen is undetermined. The authors produced TCR alpha and TCR beta cDNA libraries with sample barcodes and UMIs by 5'RACE using constant-segment primers. TCRdb used MiXCR to reprocess the 5' RACE reads, holding one entry per CDR3 protein. This sample carries about 140,000 distinct CDR3 sequences, around 27% of them seen once, and the ten largest clones take roughly 24%. The TCR was taken from an adult woman who had mild COVID-19 (a few samples of this study predate the infection). Cell type and time point are not known. The sequencing input was PBMCs or a T cell subset sorted from them (not recorded which). J is TRBJ2-5 and V is TRBV12-3 or TRBV12-4, with D unresolved. This chain's CDR3 is CASSLALQETQYF. CDR3 DNA sequence: TGTGCCAGCAGTTTAGCCCTCCAAGAGACCCAGTACTTC.